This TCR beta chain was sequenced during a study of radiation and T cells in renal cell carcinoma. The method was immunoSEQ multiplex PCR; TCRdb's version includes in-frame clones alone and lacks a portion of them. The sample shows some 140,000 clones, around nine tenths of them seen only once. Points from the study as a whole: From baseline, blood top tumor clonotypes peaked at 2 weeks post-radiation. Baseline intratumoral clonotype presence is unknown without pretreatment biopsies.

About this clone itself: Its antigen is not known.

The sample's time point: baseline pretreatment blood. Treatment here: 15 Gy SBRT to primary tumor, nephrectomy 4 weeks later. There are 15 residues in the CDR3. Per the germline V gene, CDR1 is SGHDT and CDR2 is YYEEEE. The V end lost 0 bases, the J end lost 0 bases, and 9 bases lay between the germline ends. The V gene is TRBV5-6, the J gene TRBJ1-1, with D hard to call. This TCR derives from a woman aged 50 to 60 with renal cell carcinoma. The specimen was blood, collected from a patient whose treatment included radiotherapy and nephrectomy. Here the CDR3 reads CASSLGREMNTEAFF. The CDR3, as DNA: TGTGCCAGCAGCTTGGGGAGGGAAATGAACACTGAAGCTTTCTTT.